Listed here is a single T cell receptor (beta chain). The antigen remains undetermined. The read is 3 residues too short to cover the CDR3 end, so that end is filled in from the germline J gene. The CDR3 has 15 amino acids. CDR1 is LNHDA, CDR2 SQIVND, per germline (reference sequence). The sample comes from a study of T cells in women clearing cervical HPV infection. Turning to the study itself: Controls gave blood once infection was undetectable; cases at lesion identification.

Overall study findings and caveats: Repertoire richness, not evenness, was significantly elevated in CIN3+ cases versus controls. Controls had more TRBV6-7 (approximately 0.16%) than cases (about 0.11%).

Here immunoSEQ multiplex PCR was the method, and the copy in TCRdb shows in-frame clones only, minus some. The listing contains approximately 39,000 clones. The origin of this receptor is a woman between 18 and 70 years old with a cervical HPV16 infection that either progressed to CIN3+ or cleared (not recorded which). The sequencing input was blood buffy coat. The rearrangement uses TRBV19 and TRBJ2-2, with 7 positions matching TRBD1. This CDR3 is CASSIWGQSNSPLFF. The DNA read from the CDR3 is TGTGCCAGTAGTATTTGGGGACAGAGCAATTCACCG.